Here is one TCR beta chain with its context. The antigen remains unidentified. The missing conserved phenylalanine or tryptophan at the end of this CDR3 makes a read error likely. These data come from a study of CD8+CD57+ T cells in acquired aplastic anemia. For the study at large: Mean yield of DNA from sorted CD4+ and CD8+ cells was about 3.2 ug. Among healthy donors, CD4+ cells averaged around 10 million reads.

Whole-study findings and limits: Sharing between patients and controls was observed for twenty-nine CD8+ CDR3 sequences.

Genomic DNA acted as the template from which TCR beta VDJ combination and CDR3 sequence profiling were carried out. MiXCR, applied by TCRdb to the reads, yields one record per CDR3 protein. This table holds 180,000 or so distinct CDR3 sequences, about 47% found once. V lost 2 bases, J lost 7 bases, and 7 bases stayed unmatched. The CDR3 runs to 15 residues. Germline lookup yields CDR1 WNHNN and CDR2 SYGVQD (reference sequence). The clonotype was recovered from a human donor in good health. The chain couples TRBV10-1 to TRBJ2-3, with 9 bases lining up with TRBD2. The sequenced sample consisted of sorted CD4+, CD8+, or CD8+CD57+ T cells (not recorded which) from PBMCs. The CDR3 DNA reads TGCGCCAGCAGTGAGATGGCTAGCGGGGTTAATACGCAGTATCTT. This codes for CASSEMASGVNTQYL.